Below, 12 T cell receptor beta chains from the same sample are listed, as sequenced in a study of T cell responses to AZD1222 COVID-19 vaccine. Data came from immunoSEQ multiplex PCR; TCRdb stores just in-frame clones and leaves some out. Of 140,000 to 150,000 clones listed, around 90% are singletons. This sample comprised peripheral blood, obtained on day 0 of MenACWY control vaccination. These receptors were collected from an adult in good health.

The J gene is TRBJ2-7, the V gene TRBV11-1; 10 bases are shared with TRBD2. V was clipped by 5 bases and J by 4 bases; unmatched bases: 11. The CDR3 length is 16 residues. CDR1 is SGHAT and CDR2 is FQDESV in the germline V gene (reference sequence). CDR3 protein: CASSQSSSGSMYEQYF. The CDR3 coding sequence is TGTGCCAGCAGCCAATCCTCTAGCGGGAGTATGTACGAGCAGTACTTC. Drawing the rest from reference TRBV11-1 and TRBJ2-7, the complete variable domain is EAEVAQSPRYKITEKSQAVAFWCDPISGHATLYWYRQILGQGPELLVQFQDESVVDDSQLPKDRFSAERLKGVDSTLKIQPAELGDSAMYLCASSQSSSGSMYEQYFGPGTRLTVT.

This chain uses TRBV28 with TRBJ2-6; 8 bases align to TRBD1. After removal of 6 bases from V and 4 bases from J, the junction contained 8 bases not matched to a gene. The CDR3 is 16 amino acids. Germline-derived CDR1 and CDR2 are MDHEN and SYDVKM. The CDR3 sequence is CASSLPGGSGANVLTF. The CDR3 DNA reads as TGTGCCAGCAGCTTGCCAGGGGGCTCAGGGGCCAACGTCCTGACTTTC. The full variable domain, with the rest looked up from reference TRBV28 and TRBJ2-6, is DVKVTQSSRYLVKRTGEKVFLECVQDMDHENMFWYRQDPGLGLRLIYFSYDVKMKEKGDIPEGYSVSREKKERFSLILESASTNQTSMYLCASSLPGGSGANVLTFGAGSRLTVL.

The chain links TRBV18 to TRBJ2-3, with D possibly matching TRBD1 (6 bases). The CDR3 extends over 15 amino acids. Germline CDR1 is KGHSH and CDR2 is LQKENI. The germline V and J ends were trimmed by 6 bases and 4 bases, with 17 bases remaining between them. The CDR3 sequence: CASSTTIQGSDTQYF. The CDR3 nucleotides read TGTGCCAGCTCCACCACCATACAGGGTTCAGATACGCAGTATTTT.

The CDR3 loop is CASSLQGTGNTIYF. The CDR3 DNA reads TGTGCCAGCAGTTTACAGGGGACTGGAAACACCATATATTTT. The chain carries TRBV5-4 and TRBJ1-3; 7 nucleotides line up with TRBD1. Trimming removed 5 bases from V and 2 bases from J; junction bases left unmatched: 4. Per the germline V gene, CDR1 is SGHNT and CDR2 is YYREEE (reference sequence). The CDR3 is 14 amino acids.

V and J are TRBV5-4 and TRBJ1-2; D is uncertain. Germline CDR1 is SGHNT and CDR2 is YYREEE (reference sequence). The CDR3 runs 14 residues. Between the trimmed V and J ends, which lost 1 base and 5 bases, there was a span of 12 bases. The DNA for the CDR3 is TGTGCCAGCAGCTTGATTGATTTACTTTATGGCTACACCTTC. Translation: CASSLIDLLYGYTF.

The chain links TRBV27 to TRBJ2-2, with 7 bases matching TRBD1. CDR1 MNHEY and CDR2 SMNVEV come from the germline V gene (reference sequence). V trimming: 3 bases; J trimming: 4 bases; junction bases outside the gene matches: 5. This CDR3 comprises 15 residues. This CDR3 is CASSLGQGVTGELFF. Here the CDR3 DNA reads TGTGCCAGCAGTTTGGGGCAGGGGGTCACCGGGGAGCTGTTTTTT.

This sequence joins TRBV7-8 and TRBJ1-5; D is unclear. The CDR3 extends over 18 amino acids. From germline, CDR1 is SGHVS and CDR2 FQNEAQ. The V end lost 2 bases, the J end lost 0 bases, and 17 bases lay between the germline ends. The CDR3 DNA reads TGTGCCAGCAGCTTATTGGCAGACCCCCACTATAGCAATCAGCCCCAGCATTTT. It is translated as CASSLLADPHYSNQPQHF.

This clone was picked up a small number of times. This same CDR3 is encoded by further DNA sequences in the sample. V is TRBV5-1 and J is TRBJ2-1; TRBD2 might be the D (5 bases). V lost 0 bases, J lost 10 bases, and 5 bases lay in between. CDR3 length equals 11 residues. Germline V gene sequence: CDR1 SGHRS, CDR2 YFSETQ. CDR3 nucleotide sequence: TGCGCCAGCAGCTTGGGCGGGGAGCAGTTCTTC. It is translated as CASSLGGEQFF.

The rearrangement links TRBV29-1 to TRBJ2-1; possible D gene TRBD1, 6 bases. V lost 4 bases to trimming and J lost 6 bases, with 13 bases between them. Germline V gene lookup returns CDR1 SQVTM and CDR2 ANQGSEA. The CDR3 length is 13 residues. The CDR3 nucleotides read TGCAGCGTTGGTACAGGGTTTCCCAATGAGCAGTTCTTC. It encodes CSVGTGFPNEQFF.

This chain connects TRBV18 to TRBJ1-1; tentative D call: TRBD1 (5 bases). Germline V gives CDR1 KGHSH, CDR2 LQKENI. The CDR3 runs 14 residues. Trimming took off 4 bases at V and 0 bases at J, with 9 bases between the two ends. Written as DNA, the CDR3 is TGTGCCAGCTCACTGGGGACGCTGAACACTGAAGCTTTCTTT. Its translation: CASSLGTLNTEAFF.

The chain recombines TRBV6-2 or TRBV6-3 with TRBJ2-3, with D hard to call. Germline loops: CDR1 MNHEY, CDR2 SVGEGT. V dropped 4 bases and J dropped 2 bases, with 10 bases sitting between them. The CDR3 contains 14 residues. CDR3 in amino acids: CASSLRFITDTQYF. The CDR3 DNA sequence: TGTGCCAGCAGTTTGCGGTTCATCACAGATACGCAGTATTTT.

The chain is built from TRBV7-9 and TRBJ2-1; D remains ambiguous. CDR1 is SEHNR, CDR2 FQNEAQ, per germline (reference sequence). Between the trimmed V and J ends, which lost 1 base and 10 bases, there was a span of 11 bases. This CDR3 has 13 residues. The CDR3 loop reads CASSLVLVGEQFF. DNA of the CDR3: TGTGCCAGCAGCTTAGTTCTAGTAGGAGAGCAGTTCTTC.